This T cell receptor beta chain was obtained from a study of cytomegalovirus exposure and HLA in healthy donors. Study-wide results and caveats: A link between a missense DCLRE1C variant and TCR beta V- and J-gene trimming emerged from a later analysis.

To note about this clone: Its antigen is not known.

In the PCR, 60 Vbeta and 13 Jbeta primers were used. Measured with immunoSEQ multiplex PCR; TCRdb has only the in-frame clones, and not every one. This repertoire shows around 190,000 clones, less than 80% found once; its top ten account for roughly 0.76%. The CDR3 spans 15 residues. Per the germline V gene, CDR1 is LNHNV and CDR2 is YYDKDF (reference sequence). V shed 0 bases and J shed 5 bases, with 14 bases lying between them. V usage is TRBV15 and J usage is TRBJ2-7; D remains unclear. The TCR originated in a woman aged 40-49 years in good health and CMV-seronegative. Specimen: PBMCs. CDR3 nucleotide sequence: TGTGCCACCAGCAGAGATCGGATAGCCCAAAACGAGCAGTACTTC. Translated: CATSRDRIAQNEQYF.